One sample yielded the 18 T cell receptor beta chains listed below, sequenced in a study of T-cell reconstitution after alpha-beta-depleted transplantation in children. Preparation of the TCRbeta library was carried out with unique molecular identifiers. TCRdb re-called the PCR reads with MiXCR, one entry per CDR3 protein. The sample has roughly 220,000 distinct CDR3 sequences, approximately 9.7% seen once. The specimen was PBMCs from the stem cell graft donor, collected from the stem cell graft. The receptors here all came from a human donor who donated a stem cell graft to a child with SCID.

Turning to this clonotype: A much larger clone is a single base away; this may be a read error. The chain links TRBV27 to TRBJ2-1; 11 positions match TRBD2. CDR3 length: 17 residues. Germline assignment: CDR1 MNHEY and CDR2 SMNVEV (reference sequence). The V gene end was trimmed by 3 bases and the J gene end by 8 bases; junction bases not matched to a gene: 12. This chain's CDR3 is CASSFSSLAGGRDEQFF. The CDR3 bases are TGTGCCAGCAGTTTCAGCTCTCTAGCGGGGGGCCGTGATGAGCAGTTCTTC.

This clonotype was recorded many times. The CDR3 reads CSATKDGRRNQPQHF. In DNA, the CDR3 is TGCAGTGCTACAAAGGACGGCCGCAGGAATCAGCCCCAGCATTTT. This chain connects TRBV20-1 to TRBJ1-5; D is undetermined. The V gene lost 4 bases and the J gene lost 4 bases, with 17 bases spanning the gap. Germline values: CDR1 DFQATT, CDR2 SNEGSKA (reference sequence). The CDR3 extends over 15 amino acids.

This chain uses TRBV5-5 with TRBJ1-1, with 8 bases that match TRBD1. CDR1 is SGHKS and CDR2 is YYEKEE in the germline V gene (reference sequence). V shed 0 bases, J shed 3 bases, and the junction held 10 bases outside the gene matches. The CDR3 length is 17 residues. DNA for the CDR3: TGTGCCAGCAGCTTGGTCCCGCGGACAGGGCTGTACACTGAAGCTTTCTTT. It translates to CASSLVPRTGLYTEAFF.

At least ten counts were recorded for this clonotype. CDR3: CASSLVGRSTGELFF. The CDR3 DNA is TGTGCCAGCAGCCTCGTCGGACGGTCCACCGGGGAGCTGTTTTTT. The genes are TRBV28 and TRBJ2-2; D remains unclear. Germline V gene data show CDR1 as MDHEN and CDR2 as SYDVKM. This CDR3 has 15 residues. V was cut by 6 bases and J by 4 bases, with 15 bases left in between.

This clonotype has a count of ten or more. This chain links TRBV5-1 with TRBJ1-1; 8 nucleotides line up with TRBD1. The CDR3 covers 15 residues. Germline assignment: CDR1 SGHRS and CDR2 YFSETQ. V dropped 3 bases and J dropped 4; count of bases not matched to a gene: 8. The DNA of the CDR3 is TGCGCCAGCAGCTCTCTAATTACAGGGGGCACTGAAGCTTTCTTT. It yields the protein CASSSLITGGTEAFF.

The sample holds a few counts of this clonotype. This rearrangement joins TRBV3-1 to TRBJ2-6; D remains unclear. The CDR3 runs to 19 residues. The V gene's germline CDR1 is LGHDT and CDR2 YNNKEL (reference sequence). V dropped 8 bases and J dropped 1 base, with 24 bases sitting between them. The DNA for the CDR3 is TGTGCCAGCTGTTTAAGGGTCCTACTTGGGCGGTCTGGGGCCAACGTCCTGACTTTC. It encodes CASCLRVLLGRSGANVLTF.

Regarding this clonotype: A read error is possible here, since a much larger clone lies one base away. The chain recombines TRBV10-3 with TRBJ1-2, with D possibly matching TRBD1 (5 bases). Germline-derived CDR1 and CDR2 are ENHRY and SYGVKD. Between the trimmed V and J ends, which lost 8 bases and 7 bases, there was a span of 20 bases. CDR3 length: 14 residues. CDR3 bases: TGTGCCATCGCGGGGCTGGGACTTGAGGGTGGCTACACCTTC. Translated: CAIAGLGLEGGYTF.

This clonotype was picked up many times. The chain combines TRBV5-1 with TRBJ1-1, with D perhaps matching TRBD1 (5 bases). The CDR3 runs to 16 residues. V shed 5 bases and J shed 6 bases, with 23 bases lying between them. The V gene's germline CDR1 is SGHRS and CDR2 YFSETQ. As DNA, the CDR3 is TGCGCCAGCAGATACAACGTTGGCCCGGGGGTAGCTGAAGCTTTCTTT. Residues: CASRYNVGPGVAEAFF.

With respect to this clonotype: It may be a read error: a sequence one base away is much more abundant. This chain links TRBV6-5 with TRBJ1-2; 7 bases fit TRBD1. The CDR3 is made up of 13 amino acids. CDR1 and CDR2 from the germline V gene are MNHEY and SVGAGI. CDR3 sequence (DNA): TGTGCCAGCAGTTACGACAGGGACTATGGCGACACCTTC. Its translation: CASSYDRDYGDTF.

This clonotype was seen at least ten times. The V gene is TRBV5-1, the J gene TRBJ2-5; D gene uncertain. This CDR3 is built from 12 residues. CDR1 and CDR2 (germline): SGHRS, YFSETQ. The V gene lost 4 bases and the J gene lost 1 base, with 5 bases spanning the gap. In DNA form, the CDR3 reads TGCGCCAGCAGCATACTCCAAGAGACCCAGTACTTC. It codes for CASSILQETQYF.

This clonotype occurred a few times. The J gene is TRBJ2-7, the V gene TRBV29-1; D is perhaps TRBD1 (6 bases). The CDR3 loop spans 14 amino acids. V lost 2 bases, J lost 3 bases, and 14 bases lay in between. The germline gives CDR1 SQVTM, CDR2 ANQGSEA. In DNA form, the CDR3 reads TGCAGCGTTGAAACCCCCGGACAGATCTACGAGCAGTACTTC. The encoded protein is CSVETPGQIYEQYF.

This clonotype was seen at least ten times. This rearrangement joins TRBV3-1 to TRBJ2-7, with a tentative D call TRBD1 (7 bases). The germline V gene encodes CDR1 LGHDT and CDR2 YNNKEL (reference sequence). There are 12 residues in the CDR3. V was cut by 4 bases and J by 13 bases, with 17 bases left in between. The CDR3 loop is CASSPPAGGRYF. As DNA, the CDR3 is TGTGCCAGCAGCCCCCCTGCAGGGGGGCGATACTTC.

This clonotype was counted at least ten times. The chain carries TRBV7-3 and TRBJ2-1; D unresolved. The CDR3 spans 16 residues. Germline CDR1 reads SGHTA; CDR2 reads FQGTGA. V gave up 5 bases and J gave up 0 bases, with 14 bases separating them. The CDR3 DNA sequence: TGTGCCAGCAGCGGAATGGGGTCAGGCTCCTACAATGAGCAGTTCTTC. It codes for CASSGMGSGSYNEQFF.

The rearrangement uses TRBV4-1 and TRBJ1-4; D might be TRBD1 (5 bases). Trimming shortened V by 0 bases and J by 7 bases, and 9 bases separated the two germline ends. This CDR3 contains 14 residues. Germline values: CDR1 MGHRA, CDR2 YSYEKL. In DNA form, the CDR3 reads TGCGCCAGCAGCCAAGATATTGGGACTGAAAAACTGTTTTTT. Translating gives CASSQDIGTEKLFF.

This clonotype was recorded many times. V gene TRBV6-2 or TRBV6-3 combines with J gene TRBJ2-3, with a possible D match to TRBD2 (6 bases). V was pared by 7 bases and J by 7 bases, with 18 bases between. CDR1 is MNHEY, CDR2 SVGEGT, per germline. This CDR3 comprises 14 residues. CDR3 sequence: CASTIGGKYNTQYF. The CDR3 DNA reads TGTGCCAGCACCATTGGGGGGAAGTACAATACGCAGTATTTT.

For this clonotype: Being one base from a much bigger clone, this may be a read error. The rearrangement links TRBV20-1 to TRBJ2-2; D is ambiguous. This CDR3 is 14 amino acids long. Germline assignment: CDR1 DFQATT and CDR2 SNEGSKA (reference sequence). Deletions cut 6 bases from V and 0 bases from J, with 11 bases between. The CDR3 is CSAPTQPNTGELFF. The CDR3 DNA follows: TGCAGTGCCCCCACACAGCCGAACACCGGGGAGCTGTTTTTT.

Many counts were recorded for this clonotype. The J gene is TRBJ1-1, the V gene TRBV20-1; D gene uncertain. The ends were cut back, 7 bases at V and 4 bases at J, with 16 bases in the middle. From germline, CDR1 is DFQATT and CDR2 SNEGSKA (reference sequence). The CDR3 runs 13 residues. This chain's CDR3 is CSVTDGQSTEAFF. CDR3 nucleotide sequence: TGCAGTGTGACGGACGGTCAAAGCACTGAAGCTTTCTTT.

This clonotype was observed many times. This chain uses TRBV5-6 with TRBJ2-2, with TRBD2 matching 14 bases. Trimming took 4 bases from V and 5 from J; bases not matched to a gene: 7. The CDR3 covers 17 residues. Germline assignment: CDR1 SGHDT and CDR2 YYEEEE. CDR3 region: CASSLSTSGGVTGELFF. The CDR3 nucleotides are TGTGCCAGCAGCCTGTCGACTAGCGGGGGGGTAACCGGGGAGCTGTTTTTT.